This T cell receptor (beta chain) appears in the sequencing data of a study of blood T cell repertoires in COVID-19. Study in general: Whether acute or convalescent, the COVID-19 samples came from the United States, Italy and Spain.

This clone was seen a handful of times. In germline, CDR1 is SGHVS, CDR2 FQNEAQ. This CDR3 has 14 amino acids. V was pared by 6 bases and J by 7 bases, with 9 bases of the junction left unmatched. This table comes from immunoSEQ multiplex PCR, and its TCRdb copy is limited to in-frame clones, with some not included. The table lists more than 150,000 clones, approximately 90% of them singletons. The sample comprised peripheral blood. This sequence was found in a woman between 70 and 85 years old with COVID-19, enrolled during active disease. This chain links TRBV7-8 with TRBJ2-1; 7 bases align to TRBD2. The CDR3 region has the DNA TGTGCCAGCAGACGATTTGAAGCGGGGAATGAGCAGTTCTTC. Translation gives CASRRFEAGNEQFF.